The 26 T cell receptor beta chains below come from one sample, sequenced in a study of cytomegalovirus exposure and HLA in healthy donors. The PCR used 60 Vbeta and 13 Jbeta primers. Assay: immunoSEQ multiplex PCR; the TCRdb copy retains only in-frame clones and omits some. The sample consists of about 150,000 clones, roughly 62% of them appearing once. The specimen was PBMCs. The origin of the receptors is a male donor in good health and CMV-seronegative.

This rearrangement joins TRBV2 to TRBJ1-4; D is perhaps TRBD1 (5 bases). This CDR3 is 15 amino acids long. CDR1 is SNHLY and CDR2 is FYNNEI in the germline V gene. V was pared by 6 bases and J by 4 bases, with 15 bases between. The CDR3 spells CASRTARTNNEKLFF. Here the CDR3 DNA reads TGTGCCAGCAGAACTGCTCGGACAAATAATGAAAAACTGTTTTTT.

This clone showed up just a few times. The gene calls are TRBV6-1 and TRBJ2-2, with TRBD1 identical over 7 bases. This CDR3 comprises 16 residues. V trimming: 4 bases; J trimming: 4 bases; junction bases outside the gene matches: 9. Germline loops: CDR1 MNHNS, CDR2 SASEGT. Written as DNA, the CDR3 is TGTGCCAGCAGTGGCCTAAACAGGGGCGCCACCGGGGAGCTGTTTTTT. Translating gives CASSGLNRGATGELFF.

The gene calls are TRBV18 and TRBJ1-4; D possibly corresponds to TRBD1 (6 bases). Germline values: CDR1 KGHSH, CDR2 LQKENI. Trimming shortened V by 2 bases and J by 4 bases, and 17 bases separated the two germline ends. There are 17 residues in the CDR3. The CDR3 here is CASSPELNRANNEKLFF. The CDR3 nucleotides read TGTGCCAGCTCACCAGAGCTTAACAGGGCGAATAATGAAAAACTGTTTTTT.

The chain links TRBV9 to TRBJ2-1; D is ambiguous. V was clipped by 4 bases and J by 0 bases, with 11 bases between them. The CDR3 sequence is 15 residues long. CDR1 and CDR2 (germline): SGDLS, YYNGEE. The CDR3 DNA follows: TGTGCCAGCAGCCCTATGGGCCCCTCCTACAATGAGCAGTTCTTC. As protein: CASSPMGPSYNEQFF.

This clone was recorded a few times. The CDR3 protein is CATSRDGQGYEKLFF. The CDR3 DNA reads TGTGCCACCAGCAGAGACGGTCAGGGGTATGAAAAACTGTTTTTT. The genes are TRBV15 and TRBJ1-4; TRBD1 might be the D (6 bases). The V and J ends lost 0 bases and 6 bases respectively, with 11 bases between them. This CDR3 comprises 15 residues. Germline lookup yields CDR1 LNHNV and CDR2 YYDKDF (reference sequence).

The gene calls are TRBV30 and TRBJ1-5; the match to TRBD1 covers 7 bases. The CDR3 runs to 18 residues. Germline-derived CDR1 and CDR2 are GTSNPN and SVGIG (reference sequence). Trimming removed 3 bases from V and 2 bases from J; junction bases left unmatched: 16. DNA for the CDR3: TGTGCCTGGAGCCCCGGTGGGTTTGTAGGACAGGGCAATCAGCCCCAGCATTTT. Translation: CAWSPGGFVGQGNQPQHF. The full variable domain, rest sourced from reference TRBV30 and TRBJ1-5, is SQTIHQWPATLVQPVGSPLSLECTVEGTSNPNLYWYRQAAGRGLQLLFYSVGIGQISSEVPQNLSASRPQDRQFILSSKKLLLSDSGFYLCAWSPGGFVGQGNQPQHFGDGTRLSIL.

Ten or more counts support this clone. This chain links TRBV7-9 with TRBJ2-7, with 8 bases that match TRBD1. The junction had 1 base not matched to a gene; V was cut back by 4 bases and J by 2 bases. The CDR3 runs 13 residues. Germline CDR1 is SEHNR and CDR2 is FQNEAQ (reference sequence). This CDR3 reads CASSSRGPYEQYF. The CDR3 coding sequence is TGTGCCAGCAGCTCCAGGGGGCCCTACGAGCAGTACTTC.

The chain combines TRBV30 with TRBJ1-4, with a possible D match to TRBD1 (6 bases). V was cut by 2 bases and J by 7 bases, with 17 bases left in between. Germline CDR1 GTSNPN, CDR2 SVGIG (reference sequence). This CDR3 region has 15 residues. CDR3 sequence reads: CAWSPPTGLGEKLFF. CDR3 nucleotide sequence: TGTGCCTGGAGTCCACCTACAGGGTTGGGTGAAAAACTGTTTTTT.

The V gene is TRBV27, the J gene TRBJ2-5; D gene ambiguous. With 0 bases removed from V and 5 bases from J, the gap between germline ends came to 7 bases. The germline V gene encodes CDR1 MNHEY and CDR2 SMNVEV (reference sequence). The CDR3 has 13 amino acids. CDR3 DNA sequence: TGTGCCAGCAGTTTATCCGGGTTTGAGACCCAGTACTTC. Its protein product is CASSLSGFETQYF.

V and J are TRBV7-9 and TRBJ2-7; 9 bases align to TRBD2. After removal of 1 base from V and 6 bases from J, the junction contained 4 bases not matched to a gene. The CDR3 covers 14 residues. The germline gives CDR1 SEHNR, CDR2 FQNEAQ (reference sequence). CDR3 region: CASSLGAGGLEQYF. CDR3 sequence (DNA): TGTGCCAGCAGCTTAGGCGCGGGGGGGCTCGAGCAGTACTTC.

The chain carries TRBV7-9 and TRBJ2-1; 12 positions match TRBD2. After removal of 4 bases from V and 0 bases from J, the junction contained 7 bases not matched to a gene. The CDR3 loop spans 18 amino acids. Germline assignment: CDR1 SEHNR and CDR2 FQNEAQ (reference sequence). The CDR3 loop is CASSWGLAGPSSYNEQFF. Here the CDR3 DNA reads TGTGCCAGCAGCTGGGGACTAGCGGGCCCTAGCTCCTACAATGAGCAGTTCTTC. Using reference TRBV7-9 and TRBJ2-1 for the parts outside the CDR3, the full variable domain is DTGVSQNPRHKITKRGQNVTFRCDPISEHNRLYWYRQTLGQGPEFLTYFQNEAQLEKSRLLSDRFSAERPKGSFSTLEIQRTEQGDSAMYLCASSWGLAGPSSYNEQFFGPGTRLTVL.

The chain couples TRBV6-4 to TRBJ2-2, with 8 bases that match TRBD1. Looked up from germline, CDR1 is MRHNA and CDR2 is SNTAGT. The CDR3 length is 14 residues. Trimming cost V 6 bases and J 3 bases; bases outside gene matches: 3. This CDR3 is CASSPTGDTGELFF. The CDR3, as DNA: TGTGCCAGCAGCCCGACAGGGGACACCGGGGAGCTGTTTTTT.

This clone has only a few counts. This chain links TRBV28 with TRBJ1-1; 8 bases match TRBD1. V shed 8 bases, J shed 4 bases, and the junction held 15 bases outside the gene matches. Germline CDR1 and CDR2: MDHEN and SYDVKM. CDR3 size: 16 residues. CDR3 loop: CASHRGASERTTEAFF. In DNA form, the CDR3 reads TGTGCCAGCCACAGGGGGGCCTCCGAACGCACCACTGAAGCTTTCTTT.

This rearrangement joins TRBV6-1 to TRBJ2-7, with D possibly TRBD1 on 6 matching bases. Germline loops: CDR1 MNHNS, CDR2 SASEGT. The CDR3 spans 12 residues. V was shortened by 7 bases and J by 0 bases, with 7 bases between the two germline ends. The CDR3 nucleotides are TGTGCCAGCACGGACAGCTCCTACGAGCAGTACTTC. Amino acids: CASTDSSYEQYF.

In DNA, the CDR3 is TGTGCCAGCAGCTTTCAGGGAGGTAGTCAGCCCCAGCATTTT. Encoded protein: CASSFQGGSQPQHF. The chain combines TRBV7-2 with TRBJ1-5, with a weak D call TRBD1 (5 bases). The germline gives CDR1 SGHTA, CDR2 FQGNSA. The CDR3 has 14 amino acids. The V and J ends lost 3 bases and 6 bases respectively, with 12 bases between them.

Worth noting for this clone: A read error may produce the germline difference seen at one junction end. The chain is built from TRBV7-9 and TRBJ1-1, with 7 bases lining up with TRBD1. The CDR3 extends over 12 amino acids. Germline CDR1 reads SEHNR; CDR2 reads FQNEAQ (reference sequence). CDR3 protein: CSSSLADREAFF. The CDR3 region has the DNA TGTTCCAGCAGCTTAGCGGACAGGGAAGCTTTCTTT.

This clone was counted only a few times. The rearrangement joins TRBV19 to TRBJ1-2, with 10 nucleotides matching TRBD1. Unmatched junction bases numbered 4, after V lost 1 base and J lost 8 bases. Germline-derived CDR1 and CDR2 are LNHDA and SQIVND (reference sequence). The CDR3 extends over 14 amino acids. CDR3 residues: CASSIGGQGNGYTF. The CDR3, as DNA: TGTGCCAGTAGTATAGGGGGACAGGGGAACGGCTACACCTTC. Full variable domain (outside the CDR3, taken from reference TRBV19 and TRBJ1-2): DGGITQSPKYLFRKEGQNVTLSCEQNLNHDAMYWYRQDPGQGLRLIYYSQIVNDFQKGDIAEGYSVSREKKESFPLTVTSAQKNPTAFYLCASSIGGQGNGYTFGSGTRLTVV.

The chain uses TRBV28 and TRBJ1-2; 8 positions match TRBD1. V lost 6 bases and J lost 7; bases outside the gene matches: 13. The CDR3 is 15 amino acids. CDR1 is MDHEN, CDR2 SYDVKM, per germline. This CDR3 reads CASRPGGAGVSGYTF. CDR3 nucleotides: TGTGCCAGCAGACCAGGGGGCGCAGGGGTCTCTGGCTACACCTTC.

The chain recombines TRBV28 with TRBJ2-1; TRBD2 matches at 14 bases. The CDR3 runs to 16 residues. The V segment lost 5 bases and the J segment 4 bases; nucleotides outside the gene matches: 4. Germline V gene sequence: CDR1 MDHEN, CDR2 SYDVKM. In DNA, the CDR3 is TGTGCCAGCAGTAGGACTAGCGGGGGGCGATACAATGAGCAGTTCTTC. Translation gives CASSRTSGGRYNEQFF.

This clone showed up just a few times. This rearrangement joins TRBV9 to TRBJ2-7, with a tentative D call TRBD2 (5 bases). Per germline, CDR1 SGDLS and CDR2 YYNGEE. The CDR3 is 16 residues long. The ends were cut back, 5 bases at V and 3 bases at J, with 21 bases in the middle. CDR3 DNA sequence: TGTGCCAGCAGTGAGCGGACGGCAACATCTCTCTACGAGCAGTACTTC. This sequence encodes CASSERTATSLYEQYF.

The chain employs TRBV2 and TRBJ1-1; TRBD1 matches at 11 bases. This CDR3 contains 14 residues. In germline, CDR1 is SNHLY, CDR2 FYNNEI. With V trimmed by 4 bases and J by 3 bases, 1 base remained unmatched. The CDR3 here is CASSAGQGDTEAFF. The CDR3 DNA sequence: TGTGCCAGCAGTGCGGGACAGGGGGACACTGAAGCTTTCTTT.

This clone appeared a few times. The chain employs TRBV15 and TRBJ2-1; tentative D call: TRBD1 (6 bases). Germline-derived CDR1 and CDR2 are LNHNV and YYDKDF (reference sequence). The CDR3 extends over 17 amino acids. Trimming removed 2 bases at V and 5 bases at J, with 19 bases between. The CDR3 nucleotides read TGTGCCACCAGCAGAAGACAGGAAATGAGCCGAAACAATGAGCAGTTCTTC. Translation: CATSRRQEMSRNNEQFF.

The chain has TRBV5-6 and TRBJ2-5, with D perhaps matching TRBD1 (5 bases). The V and J ends lost 3 bases and 2 bases respectively, with 8 bases between them. The CDR3 extends over 13 amino acids. From germline, CDR1 is SGHDT and CDR2 YYEEEE. Written as DNA, the CDR3 is TGTGCCAGCAGCTCAGGGTGGCAAGAGACCCAGTACTTC. Amino acids: CASSSGWQETQYF. Full variable domain (rest looked up from reference TRBV5-6 and TRBJ2-5): DAGVTQSPTHLIKTRGQQVTLRCSPKSGHDTVSWYQQALGQGPQFIFQYYEEEERQRGNFPDRFSGHQFPNYSSELNVNALLLGDSALYLCASSSGWQETQYFGPGTRLLVL.

This clone was detected only a few times. The chain joins TRBV6-4 to TRBJ2-6; TRBD2 aligns across 7 bases. Trimming took 2 bases from V and 2 from J; bases not matched to a gene: 6. The CDR3 loop spans 17 amino acids. Germline V gene lookup returns CDR1 MRHNA and CDR2 SNTAGT. CDR3 nucleotides: TGTGCCAGCAGTGACCCCCATGCGGGGGCTGGGGCCAACGTCCTGACTTTC. Translating it yields CASSDPHAGAGANVLTF.

The V and J genes are TRBV2 and TRBJ1-1, with D possibly TRBD1 on 6 matching bases. Trimming took off 4 bases at V and 1 base at J, with 10 bases between the two ends. The germline V gene encodes CDR1 SNHLY and CDR2 FYNNEI. The CDR3 runs 14 residues. The CDR3 DNA sequence: TGTGCCAGCAGTGTGGGGGCAGCGAACACTGAAGCTTTCTTT. It specifies CASSVGAANTEAFF.

This clone was observed a handful of times. J is TRBJ2-5 and V is TRBV5-4; a weak D match, TRBD1 (6 bases). Trimming removed 7 bases at V and 4 bases at J, with 17 bases between. The CDR3 has 14 amino acids. Per germline, CDR1 SGHNT and CDR2 YYREEE (reference sequence). The CDR3 here is CASGTGSGAETQYF. The CDR3 bases are TGTGCCAGCGGCACAGGGTCAGGGGCAGAGACCCAGTACTTC.